The 25 T cell receptor beta chains reported below all come from one sample, sequenced in a study of monozygotic twins with inflammatory bowel disease. TCRdb processed the 5' RACE reads again and assigns one entry to each CDR3 protein, with no DNA. This repertoire includes approximately 400,000 distinct CDR3 sequences. The source material was blood. These receptors were taken from a human donor with ulcerative colitis or Crohn's disease, or a healthy co-twin of an affected twin (not recorded which).

The V call is TRBV5-1, the J call TRBJ2-3. This CDR3 region has 13 residues. Per germline, CDR1 SGHRS and CDR2 YFSETQ. The chain's CDR3 is CASSLDGSDTQYF.

The chain links TRBV27 to TRBJ2-3; TCRdb reports TRBD2, a call that lacks DNA to check it against. CDR3 size: 16 residues. The germline V gene has CDR1 MNHEY and CDR2 SMNVEV (reference sequence). The CDR3 protein is CASSSTSGGAGDTQYF.

The chain is built from TRBV6-1 and TRBJ1-1. Germline values: CDR1 MNHNS, CDR2 SASEGT. The CDR3 covers 14 residues. This CDR3 is CASSIPWPNTEAFF.

The chain combines TRBV7-2 with TRBJ2-5; TCRdb proposes TRBD1, but this gene call is untestable without DNA. CDR1 SGHTA and CDR2 FQGNSA come from the germline V gene. The CDR3 loop spans 15 amino acids. CDR3: CASSLGGAGQETQYF.

The V and J genes are TRBV28 and TRBJ2-7; TCRdb's D call, TRBD1, is unchecked because there is no DNA. Germline CDR1 and CDR2: MDHEN and SYDVKM. The CDR3 consists of 15 residues. CDR3 loop: CASNPLTAISYEQYF.

The chain is built from TRBV5-1 and TRBJ1-4; TCRdb reports TRBD1, a call that lacks DNA to check it against. Germline lookup yields CDR1 SGHRS and CDR2 YFSETQ. This CDR3 comprises 14 residues. The CDR3 loop is CASSLQGASEKLFF.

V gene TRBV6-5 combines with J gene TRBJ2-5; TCRdb gives TRBD2 as the D gene, but with no DNA this cannot be confirmed. The CDR3 covers 16 residues. Germline V CDR1 and CDR2: MNHEY, SVGAGI. CDR3 region: CASSYSSGSGGETQYF.

This chain connects TRBV5-1 to TRBJ1-4. The V gene's germline CDR1 is SGHRS and CDR2 YFSETQ. CDR3 length: 13 amino acids. This chain's CDR3 is CASSLAPNEKLFF.

This sequence joins TRBV5-1 and TRBJ1-1; the D gene TCRdb calls, TRBD1, cannot be checked with no DNA. Germline loops: CDR1 SGHRS, CDR2 YFSETQ. This CDR3 is built from 16 residues. The CDR3 loop is CASSQVRTATNTEAFF. Filled out from reference TRBV5-1 and TRBJ1-1, the complete variable domain reads KAGVTQTPRYLIKTRGQQVTLSCSPISGHRSVSWYQQTPGQGLQFLFEYFSETQRNKGNFPGRFSGRQFSNSRSEMNVSTLELGDSALYLCASSQVRTATNTEAFFGQGTRLTVV.

V usage is TRBV20-1 and J usage is TRBJ1-1. This CDR3 has 12 amino acids. Germline V lookup: CDR1 DFQATT, CDR2 SNEGSKA (reference sequence). This chain's CDR3 is CSARVVSYEAFF.

The V and J genes are TRBV14 and TRBJ2-1; TCRdb lists TRBD1, though no DNA is available to test this call. From germline, CDR1 is SGHDN and CDR2 FVKESK. The CDR3 extends over 15 amino acids. CDR3 amino acids: CASSAPGGSYNEQFF.

The chain uses TRBV7-2 and TRBJ2-7; the TCRdb D gene call, TRBD1, has no DNA to confirm it. CDR3 size: 17 residues. The germline V gene has CDR1 SGHTA and CDR2 FQGNSA. CDR3: CASSPGQGAISRYEQYF.

V and J are TRBV20-1 and TRBJ2-1; the TCRdb call, TRBD1, lacks DNA for checking. This CDR3 has 14 amino acids. Germline CDR1 and CDR2: DFQATT and SNEGSKA (reference sequence). This chain's CDR3 is CSAAQGLDYNEQFF.

The CDR3 spells CSVALGGGNNQPQHF. The chain employs TRBV29-1 and TRBJ1-5. This CDR3 comprises 15 residues. The V gene's germline CDR1 is SQVTM and CDR2 ANQGSEA.

CDR3 protein: CSARVSGTGTYEQYF. J is TRBJ2-7 and V is TRBV20-1; TCRdb's D gene call, TRBD1, goes unchecked for lack of DNA. The CDR3 runs to 15 residues. Germline CDR1 and CDR2: DFQATT and SNEGSKA (reference sequence).

The gene calls are TRBV20-1 and TRBJ2-7. Germline values: CDR1 DFQATT, CDR2 SNEGSKA (reference sequence). The CDR3 contains 11 residues. CDR3: CSARVYYEQYF.

This chain uses TRBV20-1 with TRBJ1-1. CDR3 size: 14 residues. Germline lookup yields CDR1 DFQATT and CDR2 SNEGSKA (reference sequence). CDR3 sequence reads: CSAQTQGRVTEAFF.

The J gene is TRBJ2-7, the V gene TRBV19; no DNA is available, so the TRBD1 call from TCRdb remains unchecked. CDR1 LNHDA and CDR2 SQIVND come from the germline V gene (reference sequence). CDR3 length equals 14 residues. The chain's CDR3 is CASSMGQGSYEQYF.

V usage is TRBV30 and J usage is TRBJ1-2; TCRdb's assignment of TRBD1 cannot be checked, as there is no DNA. The length of the CDR3 is 16 residues. CDR1 and CDR2 from the germline V gene are GTSNPN and SVGIG (reference sequence). CDR3 sequence: CASQLGRGETNYGYTF.

The V gene is TRBV2, the J gene TRBJ2-2; TCRdb proposes TRBD1, but this gene call is untestable without DNA. The CDR3 loop spans 15 amino acids. CDR1 SNHLY and CDR2 FYNNEI come from the germline V gene. CDR3: CASREDRGWTGELFF.

This rearrangement joins TRBV7-8 to TRBJ2-1. Germline V lookup: CDR1 SGHVS, CDR2 FQNEAQ. This CDR3 region has 15 residues. The CDR3 here is CASSTTVSSYNEQFF. Looking up the rest from reference TRBV7-8 and TRBJ2-1 gives the full variable domain: GAGVSQSPRYKVAKRGQDVALRCDPISGHVSLFWYQQALGQGPEFLTYFQNEAQLDKSGLPSDRFFAERPEGSVSTLKIQRTQQEDSAVYLCASSTTVSSYNEQFFGPGTRLTVL.

This sequence joins TRBV5-1 and TRBJ2-2. Germline loops: CDR1 SGHRS, CDR2 YFSETQ. The CDR3 length is 15 residues. The CDR3 region is CASRFRLENTGELFF.

This chain links TRBV11-2 with TRBJ2-5; no DNA is available, so the TRBD1 call from TCRdb remains unchecked. In germline, CDR1 is SGHAT, CDR2 FQNNGV. The CDR3 is made up of 17 amino acids. CDR3 protein: CASSLGSGQHTQETQYF.

This chain joins TRBV5-1 and TRBJ2-2; the D call from TCRdb, TRBD1, cannot be confirmed without DNA. The CDR3 consists of 18 residues. Germline V gene data show CDR1 as SGHRS and CDR2 as YFSETQ. This CDR3 is CASSLGLLRQTNTGELFF.

The CDR3 spells CASSQDGTSGGDTQYF. The rearrangement uses TRBV4-2 and TRBJ2-3; without DNA, the TCRdb call of TRBD2 cannot be checked. Germline CDR1 and CDR2: LGHNA and YNFKEQ. The CDR3 extends over 16 amino acids.